The 19 T cell receptor beta chains presented below share a single source sample, sequenced in a study of shared clonotypes between healthy human individuals (dated by TCRdb to 2018 to 2020). The library was generated by the immunoSEQ multiplex PCR assay. TCRdb took over this immuneACCESS table, retaining in-frame rearrangements with V and J assigned. Such tables are incomplete; in checked studies, under half of the missing clones stem from an unresolved V gene, and the remainder is unexplained. A total of some 980,000 clones appear in this sample, over 75% of them only once. The ten largest account for roughly 1.5% of the sample. The sequencing input was memory CD4+ T cells sorted from blood. Read against the paper, the sample's cell subset or site label means: CD45RA-negative fraction. These receptors were obtained from a man between 18 and 35 years old in good health.

This clone was counted a single time. This chain uses TRBV2 with TRBJ2-7; no definite D call. The germline V gene encodes CDR1 SNHLY and CDR2 FYNNEI. The CDR3 is made up of 12 amino acids. Trimming removed 2 bases from V and 4 bases from J, with 6 bases in between. This CDR3 is CASSEYVYEQYF. The CDR3 coding sequence is TGTGCCAGCAGTGAATATGTGTACGAGCAGTACTTC.

Only a few counts were recorded for this clone. This chain links TRBV2 with TRBJ1-1, with a weak D call TRBD1 (5 bases). V was cut by 6 bases and J by 1 base, with 12 bases left in between. The CDR3 is 14 residues long. Germline values: CDR1 SNHLY, CDR2 FYNNEI. The CDR3 loop is CASRGDSKNTEAFF. CDR3 coding DNA: TGTGCCAGCAGGGGCGACAGTAAGAACACTGAAGCTTTCTTT.

The chain links TRBV5-1 to TRBJ1-4; D is perhaps TRBD1 (6 bases). Trimming removed 3 bases at V and 8 bases at J, with 11 bases between. Looked up from germline, CDR1 is SGHRS and CDR2 is YFSETQ. The CDR3 loop spans 13 amino acids. CDR3 DNA sequence: TGCGCCAGCAGCTCAGGACAGCCGGAAAAACTGTTTTTT. It specifies CASSSGQPEKLFF.

This chain links TRBV4-1 with TRBJ1-2; D is unclear. The germline gives CDR1 MGHRA, CDR2 YSYEKL. The CDR3 spans 15 residues. V gave up 0 bases and J gave up 5 bases, with 13 bases separating them. The CDR3, as DNA: TGCGCCAGCAGCCAAGAGATGGCAGGAAAATATGGCTACACCTTC. The encoded protein is CASSQEMAGKYGYTF.

This chain uses TRBV15 with TRBJ2-1; the D gene is possibly TRBD2 (5 bases). The CDR3 totals 16 residues. V gave up 0 bases and J gave up 4 bases, with 13 bases separating them. CDR1 is LNHNV and CDR2 is YYDKDF in the germline V gene (reference sequence). The CDR3, as DNA: TGTGCCACCAGCAGAGAGTCCCGGAGGTCATACAATGAGCAGTTCTTC. Amino acids: CATSRESRRSYNEQFF.

The CDR3 region is CAQLTGRTTGELFF. The CDR3 coding sequence is TGTGCCCAGTTGACAGGGCGAACGACCGGGGAGCTGTTTTTT. This sequence joins TRBV30 and TRBJ2-2; 7 bases align to TRBD1. The CDR3 has 14 amino acids. Germline lookup yields CDR1 GTSNPN and CDR2 SVGIG (reference sequence). With V trimmed by 8 bases and J by 5 bases, 11 bases remained unmatched.

DNA of the CDR3: TGTGCCAGCTCACCAGGGACAGGGGGCAACTATGAGCAGTTCTTC. It translates to CASSPGTGGNYEQFF. The V call is TRBV18, the J call TRBJ2-1, with TRBD1 identical over 12 bases. Trimming cost V 2 bases and J 8 bases; bases outside gene matches: 4. The CDR3 has 15 residues. Germline CDR1 KGHSH, CDR2 LQKENI. Variable domain in full (rest from reference TRBV18 and TRBJ2-1): NAGVMQNPRHLVRRRGQEARLRCSPMKGHSHVYWYRQLPEEGLKFMVYLQKENIIDESGMPKERFSAEFPKEGPSILRIQQVVRGDSAAYFCASSPGTGGNYEQFFGPGTRLTVL.

This clone occurred once. The chain couples TRBV9 to TRBJ2-5, with D perhaps matching TRBD1 (5 bases). Trimming shortened V by 0 bases and J by 5 bases, and 17 bases separated the two germline ends. Germline CDR1 reads SGDLS; CDR2 reads YYNGEE. The CDR3 has 16 residues. The CDR3 DNA is TGTGCCAGCAGCGTAGGAGGCGGCAGGGTAGAGGAGACCCAGTACTTC. Its protein product is CASSVGGGRVEETQYF. The entire variable domain, with the rest obtained from reference TRBV9 and TRBJ2-5, is as follows: DSGVTQTPKHLITATGQRVTLRCSPRSGDLSVYWYQQSLDQGLQFLIQYYNGEERAKGNILERFSAQQFPDLHSELNLSSLELGDSALYFCASSVGGGRVEETQYFGPGTRLLVL.

This clone was recorded many times. The chain has TRBV9 and TRBJ2-7; D is uncertain. From germline, CDR1 is SGDLS and CDR2 YYNGEE. The CDR3 is 16 amino acids. Trimming left V 4 bases short and J 1 base short, with 18 bases between. The chain's CDR3 is CASSLGSRQESYEQYF. Written as DNA, the CDR3 is TGTGCCAGCAGCCTGGGGTCGAGGCAGGAATCCTACGAGCAGTACTTC.

Remarks on this clone: This CDR3 is also generated by other DNA sequences in the sample. For the CDR3, the DNA is TGCGCCAGCAGCTTGGACAATAACTATGGCTACACCTTC. This translates into CASSLDNNYGYTF. The rearrangement joins TRBV5-1 to TRBJ1-2; no reliable D call. Trimming took off 0 bases at V and 1 base at J, with 4 bases between the two ends. From germline, CDR1 is SGHRS and CDR2 YFSETQ. This CDR3 has 13 residues.

The CDR3 DNA reads as TGTGCCAGCAGCTTGGCTCTAGCGGGGGGGCGAAGTAACGAGCAGTACTTC. Translation: CASSLALAGGRSNEQYF. J is TRBJ2-7 and V is TRBV5-4; TRBD2 agrees at 12 bases. Germline V CDR1 and CDR2: SGHNT, YYREEE (reference sequence). The V segment lost 0 bases and the J segment 5 bases; nucleotides outside the gene matches: 9. The CDR3 totals 17 residues.

This rearrangement joins TRBV14 to TRBJ2-7; TRBD2 agrees at 10 bases. Germline trimming cut 3 bases from V and 7 bases from J; bases unmatched to any gene: 6. Germline loops: CDR1 SGHDN, CDR2 FVKESK. This CDR3 has 14 residues. CDR3: CASSHLAGAGEQYF. The DNA for the CDR3 is TGTGCCAGCAGCCATCTAGCGGGAGCGGGGGAGCAGTACTTC.

As to this clone: Additional DNA sequences in this sample encode the identical CDR3. J is TRBJ2-5 and V is TRBV28, with a weak D call TRBD1 (5 bases). Looked up from germline, CDR1 is MDHEN and CDR2 is SYDVKM. This CDR3 region has 13 residues. V lost 8 bases and J 2 bases, leaving 12 bases between the germline ends. Written as DNA, the CDR3 is TGTGCCAGCGCAAGGGGAAGTCAAGAGACCCAGTACTTC. As protein: CASARGSQETQYF.

This sequence joins TRBV7-9 and TRBJ2-7, with D possibly TRBD2 on 6 matching bases. The CDR3 is 13 amino acids. V lost 6 bases and J 5 bases, leaving 14 bases between the germline ends. Germline V gene sequence: CDR1 SEHNR, CDR2 FQNEAQ (reference sequence). The CDR3 DNA sequence: TGTGCCAGCAGAGAAGGGACTTTACACGAGCAGTACTTC. It translates to CASREGTLHEQYF.

The J gene is TRBJ1-1, the V gene TRBV15; no definite D call. The CDR3 spans 15 residues. Germline V gene lookup returns CDR1 LNHNV and CDR2 YYDKDF (reference sequence). V gave up 0 bases and J gave up 2 bases, with 10 bases separating them. This chain's CDR3 is CATSREVGFNTEAFF. CDR3 nucleotides: TGTGCCACCAGCAGAGAGGTCGGGTTTAACACTGAAGCTTTCTTT.

The chain carries TRBV28 and TRBJ1-2; a possible D gene is TRBD1 (6 bases). Trimming took 6 bases from V and 4 from J, leaving 12 bases between them. The CDR3 totals 13 residues. Germline values: CDR1 MDHEN, CDR2 SYDVKM. CDR3 in DNA: TGTGCCAGCAGCTCAACAGGGATCTATGGCTACACCTTC. Amino acid sequence: CASSSTGIYGYTF.

V gene TRBV7-8 combines with J gene TRBJ2-2; 8 nucleotides line up with TRBD2. J was trimmed by 4 bases and V by 5 bases; bases with no gene match: 9. CDR1 is SGHVS, CDR2 FQNEAQ, per germline. The CDR3 length is 16 residues. CDR3 sequence reads: CASSPRREGTTGELFF. DNA of the CDR3: TGTGCCAGCAGCCCCAGACGGGAGGGGACCACCGGGGAGCTGTTTTTT.

Notes on this clone: Other DNA sequences in the sample encode the same CDR3. The CDR3 DNA is TGTGCCAGCAGCGGGACTGAAAATCAGCCCCAGCATTTT. Its translation is CASSGTENQPQHF. The chain is built from TRBV6-1 and TRBJ1-5; D perhaps matches TRBD1 (5 bases). This CDR3 comprises 13 residues. V was shortened by 6 bases and J by 4 bases, with 10 bases between the two germline ends. Germline V gives CDR1 MNHNS, CDR2 SASEGT.

This chain links TRBV10-1 with TRBJ2-1; TRBD2 aligns across 8 bases. The length of the CDR3 is 15 residues. Trimming at V came to 3 bases and at J to 4 bases, leaving 5 bases not matched to a gene. Germline assignment: CDR1 WNHNN and CDR2 SYGVQD (reference sequence). CDR3 sequence (DNA): TGCGCCAGCAGTGAAAATAGCGGGATGTACAATGAGCAGTTCTTC. It codes for CASSENSGMYNEQFF.